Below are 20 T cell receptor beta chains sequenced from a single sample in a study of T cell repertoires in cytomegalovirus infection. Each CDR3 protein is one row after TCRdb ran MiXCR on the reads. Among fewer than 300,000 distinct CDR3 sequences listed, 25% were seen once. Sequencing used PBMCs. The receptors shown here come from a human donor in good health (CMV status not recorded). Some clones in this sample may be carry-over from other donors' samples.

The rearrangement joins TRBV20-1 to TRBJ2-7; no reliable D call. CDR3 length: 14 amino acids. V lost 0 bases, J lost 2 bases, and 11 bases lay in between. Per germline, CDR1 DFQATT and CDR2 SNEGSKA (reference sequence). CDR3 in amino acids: CSARDRVLAYEQYF. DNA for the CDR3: TGCAGTGCTAGAGATAGAGTGCTAGCCTACGAGCAGTACTTC.

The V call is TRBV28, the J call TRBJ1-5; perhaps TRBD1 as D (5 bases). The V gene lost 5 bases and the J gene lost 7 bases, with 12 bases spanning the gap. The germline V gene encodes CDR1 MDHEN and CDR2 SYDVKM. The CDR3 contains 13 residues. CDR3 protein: CASSAGPRQPQHF. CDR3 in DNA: TGTGCCAGCAGTGCGGGACCGAGGCAGCCCCAGCATTTT.

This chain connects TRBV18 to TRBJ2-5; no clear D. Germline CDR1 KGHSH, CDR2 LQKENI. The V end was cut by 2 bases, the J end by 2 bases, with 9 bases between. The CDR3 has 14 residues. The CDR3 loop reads CASSPSPDQETQYF. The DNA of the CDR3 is TGTGCCAGCTCACCATCCCCTGATCAAGAGACCCAGTACTTC.

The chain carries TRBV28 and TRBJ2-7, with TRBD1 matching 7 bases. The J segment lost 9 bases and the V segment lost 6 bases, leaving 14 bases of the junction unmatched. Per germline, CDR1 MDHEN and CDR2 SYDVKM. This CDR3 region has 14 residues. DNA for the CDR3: TGTGCCAGCAGCATACCTCGACAGGGTGCGGTGCAGTACTTC. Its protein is CASSIPRQGAVQYF.

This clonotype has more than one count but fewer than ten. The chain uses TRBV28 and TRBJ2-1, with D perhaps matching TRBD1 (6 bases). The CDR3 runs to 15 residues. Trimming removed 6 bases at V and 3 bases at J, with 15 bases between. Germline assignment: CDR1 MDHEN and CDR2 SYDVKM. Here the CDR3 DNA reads TGTGCCAGCAGGGTTGGGGACATCCGCTACAATGAGCAGTTCTTC. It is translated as CASRVGDIRYNEQFF.

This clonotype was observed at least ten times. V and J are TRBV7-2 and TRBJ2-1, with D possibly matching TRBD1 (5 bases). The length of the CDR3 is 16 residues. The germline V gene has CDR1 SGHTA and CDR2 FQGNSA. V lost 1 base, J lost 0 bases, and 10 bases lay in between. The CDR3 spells CASSLGPDSSYNEQFF. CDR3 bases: TGTGCCAGCAGCTTAGGCCCAGACAGCTCCTACAATGAGCAGTTCTTC.

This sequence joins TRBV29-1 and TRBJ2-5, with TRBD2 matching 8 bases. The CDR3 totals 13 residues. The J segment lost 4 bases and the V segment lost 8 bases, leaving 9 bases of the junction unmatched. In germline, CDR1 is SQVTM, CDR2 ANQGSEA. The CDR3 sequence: CSHNGLAGETQYF. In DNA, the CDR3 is TGCAGCCATAATGGCCTAGCGGGAGAGACCCAGTACTTC.

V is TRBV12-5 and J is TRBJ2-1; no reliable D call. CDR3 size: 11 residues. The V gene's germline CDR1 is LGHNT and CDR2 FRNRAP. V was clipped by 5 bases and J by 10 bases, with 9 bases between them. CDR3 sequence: CASGVKREQFF. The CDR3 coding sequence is TGTGCTAGTGGTGTGAAAAGGGAGCAGTTCTTC.

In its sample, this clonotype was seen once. CDR3 sequence: CSASSGGVSYNEQFF. The DNA of the CDR3 is TGCAGTGCTAGTTCCGGGGGGGTGTCCTACAATGAGCAGTTCTTC. The chain employs TRBV20-1 and TRBJ2-1, with 8 bases that match TRBD2. The CDR3 length is 15 residues. Germline CDR1 and CDR2: DFQATT and SNEGSKA (reference sequence). V shed 3 bases and J 1 base; nucleotides not matched to a gene: 5.

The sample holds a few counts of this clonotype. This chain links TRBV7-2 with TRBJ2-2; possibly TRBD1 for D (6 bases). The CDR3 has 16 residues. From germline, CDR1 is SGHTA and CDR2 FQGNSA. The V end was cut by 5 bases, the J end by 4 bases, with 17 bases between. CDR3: CASSGNRVLGTGELFF. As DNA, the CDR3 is TGTGCCAGCAGCGGAAACAGGGTTTTGGGCACCGGGGAGCTGTTTTTT.

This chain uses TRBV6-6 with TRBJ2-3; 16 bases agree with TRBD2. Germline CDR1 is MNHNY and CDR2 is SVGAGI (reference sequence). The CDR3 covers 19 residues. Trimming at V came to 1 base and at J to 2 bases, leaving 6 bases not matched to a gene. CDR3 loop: CASSYFLGTSGRATDTQYF. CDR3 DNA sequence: TGTGCCAGCAGTTACTTCTTGGGGACTAGCGGGAGGGCCACAGATACGCAGTATTTT.

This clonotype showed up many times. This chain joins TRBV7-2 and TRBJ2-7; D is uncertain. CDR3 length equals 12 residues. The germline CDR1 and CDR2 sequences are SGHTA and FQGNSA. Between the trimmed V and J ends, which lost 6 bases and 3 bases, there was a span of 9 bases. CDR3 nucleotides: TGTGCCAGCAGAGCACATGACTACGAGCAGTACTTC. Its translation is CASRAHDYEQYF.

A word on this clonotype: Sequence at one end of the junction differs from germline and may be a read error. The CDR3 here is CASSSGAGSNTGELFF. DNA of the CDR3: TGTGCCAGCAGCTCGGGAGCGGGATCAAACACCGGGGAGCTGTTTTTT. The rearrangement joins TRBV5-3 to TRBJ2-2, with TRBD2 matching 7 bases. TRBV5-3 is placed among ORFs of uncertain function. This CDR3 has 16 amino acids.

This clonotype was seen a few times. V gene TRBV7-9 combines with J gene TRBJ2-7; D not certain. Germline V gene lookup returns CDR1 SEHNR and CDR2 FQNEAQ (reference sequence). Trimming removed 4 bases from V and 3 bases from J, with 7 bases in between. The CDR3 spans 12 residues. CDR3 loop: CASSSKVYEQYF. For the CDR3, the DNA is TGTGCCAGCAGCTCGAAAGTCTACGAGCAGTACTTC.

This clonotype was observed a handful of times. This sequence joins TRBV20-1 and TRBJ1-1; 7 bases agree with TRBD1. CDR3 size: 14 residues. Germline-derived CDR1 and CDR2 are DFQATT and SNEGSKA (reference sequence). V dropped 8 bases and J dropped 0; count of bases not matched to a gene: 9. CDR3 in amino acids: CSPETGRMNTEAFF. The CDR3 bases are TGCAGTCCAGAGACAGGGAGGATGAACACTGAAGCTTTCTTT.

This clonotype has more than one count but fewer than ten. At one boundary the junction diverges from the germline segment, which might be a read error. For the CDR3, the DNA is TGTGCCAGCAGTGCCCCCCGGACAGGGGACACTGAAGCTTCCTTT. Protein product: CASSAPRTGDTEASF. This chain uses TRBV28 with TRBJ1-1; the match to TRBD1 covers 9 bases. The CDR3 has 15 amino acids. The germline gives CDR1 MDHEN, CDR2 SYDVKM.

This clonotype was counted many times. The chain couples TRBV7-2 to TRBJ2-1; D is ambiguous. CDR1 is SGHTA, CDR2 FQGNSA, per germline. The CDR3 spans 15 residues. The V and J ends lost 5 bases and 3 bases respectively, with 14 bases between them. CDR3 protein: CASSPQRQSYNEQFF. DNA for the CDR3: TGTGCCAGCAGCCCCCAACGCCAGAGCTACAATGAGCAGTTCTTC.

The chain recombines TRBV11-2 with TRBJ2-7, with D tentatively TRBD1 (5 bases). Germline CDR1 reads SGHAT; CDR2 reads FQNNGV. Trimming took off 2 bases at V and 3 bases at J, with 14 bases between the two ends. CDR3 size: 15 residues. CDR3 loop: CASSLSDSSGYEQYF. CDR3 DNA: TGTGCCAGCAGCTTAAGTGACAGTTCAGGCTACGAGCAGTACTTC.

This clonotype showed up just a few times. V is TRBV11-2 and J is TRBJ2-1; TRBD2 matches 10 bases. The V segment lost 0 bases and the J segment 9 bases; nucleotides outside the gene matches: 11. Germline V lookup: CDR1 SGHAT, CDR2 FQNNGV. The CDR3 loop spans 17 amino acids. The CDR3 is CASSLEQGSGGAFEQFF. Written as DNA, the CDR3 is TGTGCCAGCAGCTTAGAACAGGGCAGCGGGGGGGCGTTTGAGCAGTTCTTC.

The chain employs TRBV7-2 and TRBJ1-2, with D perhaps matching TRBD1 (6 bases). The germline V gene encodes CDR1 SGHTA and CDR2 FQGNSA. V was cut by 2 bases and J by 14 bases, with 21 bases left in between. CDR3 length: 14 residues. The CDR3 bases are TGTGCCAGCAGCTTAACCGGGACAAGGCCAAGGCATACCTTC. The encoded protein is CASSLTGTRPRHTF.